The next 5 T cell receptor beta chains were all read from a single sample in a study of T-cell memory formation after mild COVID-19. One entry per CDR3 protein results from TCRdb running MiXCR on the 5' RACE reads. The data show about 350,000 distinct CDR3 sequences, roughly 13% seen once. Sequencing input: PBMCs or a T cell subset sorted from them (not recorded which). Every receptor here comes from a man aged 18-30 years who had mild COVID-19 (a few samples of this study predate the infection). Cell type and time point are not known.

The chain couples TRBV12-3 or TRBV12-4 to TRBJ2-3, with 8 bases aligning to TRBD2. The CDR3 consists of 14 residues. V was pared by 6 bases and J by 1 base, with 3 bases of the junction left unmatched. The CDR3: CASRSSGGTDTQYF. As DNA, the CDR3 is TGTGCCAGCAGGAGTAGCGGGGGCACAGATACGCAGTATTTT.

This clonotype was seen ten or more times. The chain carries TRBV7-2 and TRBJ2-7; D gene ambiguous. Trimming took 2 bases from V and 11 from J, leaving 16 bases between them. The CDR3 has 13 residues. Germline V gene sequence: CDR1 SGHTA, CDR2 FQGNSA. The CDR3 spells CASSLNQRDVEYF. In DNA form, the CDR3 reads TGTGCCAGCAGCTTAAATCAAAGGGATGTGGAGTACTTC.

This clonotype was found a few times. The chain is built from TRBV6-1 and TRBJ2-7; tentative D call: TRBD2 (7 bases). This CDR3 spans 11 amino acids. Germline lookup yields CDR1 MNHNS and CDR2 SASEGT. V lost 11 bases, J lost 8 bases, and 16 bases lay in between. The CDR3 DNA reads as TGTGCCGCGGGGTCGGGGGGCAAGCAGTACGTC. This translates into CAAGSGGKQYV.

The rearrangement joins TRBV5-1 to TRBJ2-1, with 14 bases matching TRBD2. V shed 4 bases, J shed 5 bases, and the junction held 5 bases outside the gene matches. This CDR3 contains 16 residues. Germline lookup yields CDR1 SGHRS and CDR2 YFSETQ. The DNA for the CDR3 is TGCGCCAGCAGCCCGCCGGGACTAGCGGGGGACAATGAGCAGTTCTTC. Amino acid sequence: CASSPPGLAGDNEQFF.

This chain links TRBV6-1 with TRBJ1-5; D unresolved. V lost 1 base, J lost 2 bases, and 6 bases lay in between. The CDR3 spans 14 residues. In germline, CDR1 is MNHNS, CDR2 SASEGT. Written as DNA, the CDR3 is TGTGCCAGCAGTGAAGTCGGAGGCAATCAGCCCCAGCATTTT. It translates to CASSEVGGNQPQHF.